The 21 T cell receptor beta chains listed next were all sequenced from one sample in a study of vaccination and CD4 T cells after COVID-19. Treatment meaning: approximately nine-day PBMC culture with coronavirus spike peptide pools or control peptides (ViraFEST assay). An Oncomine TCR Beta short-read assay was used to sequence the DNA from cultured CD4+ T cells. Each CDR3 protein gets one entry after TCRdb re-called the PCR reads with MiXCR. The top ten clones hold more than 30% of a sample with some 11,000 distinct CDR3 sequences, around a third of them seen once. Antigens of these TCRs are unknown. The source was CD4+ T cells from blood, cultured in vitro, collected before SARS-CoV-2 vaccination. The receptors were gathered from a human donor who received a COVID-19 vaccine.

This chain joins TRBV20-1 and TRBJ1-1; a weak D match, TRBD1 (5 bases). The germline V gene has CDR1 DFQATT and CDR2 SNEGSKA (reference sequence). The CDR3 consists of 15 residues. V was shortened by 0 bases and J by 1 base, with 12 bases between the two germline ends. The DNA of the CDR3 is TGCAGTGCTAGAGATCCGGCAGGGACGAACACTGAAGCTTTCTTT. Its translation is CSARDPAGTNTEAFF.

This clonotype was seen more than once but under ten times. The rearrangement uses TRBV2 and TRBJ1-2; 9 bases are a match to TRBD1. This CDR3 region has 13 residues. In germline, CDR1 is SNHLY, CDR2 FYNNEI. The V segment lost 6 bases and the J segment 3 bases; nucleotides outside the gene matches: 2. The CDR3 loop is CASRTGGDYGYTF. CDR3 DNA: TGTGCCAGCAGGACAGGGGGGGACTATGGCTACACCTTC.

The chain is built from TRBV10-3 and TRBJ2-2; 8 nucleotides line up with TRBD1. Germline CDR1 is ENHRY and CDR2 is SYGVKD. The V segment lost 4 bases and the J segment 4 bases; nucleotides outside the gene matches: 5. The CDR3 loop spans 15 amino acids. CDR3 nucleotide sequence: TGTGCCATCAGTGGGGCCAGGGGGCCCACCGGGGAGCTGTTTTTT. Its protein product is CAISGARGPTGELFF.

The chain employs TRBV5-1 and TRBJ1-2; D is perhaps TRBD1 (5 bases). The CDR3 is made up of 15 amino acids. V shed 1 base and J shed 6 bases, with 16 bases lying between them. Per the germline V gene, CDR1 is SGHRS and CDR2 is YFSETQ. This chain's CDR3 is CASSLNFGDAHGYTF. The DNA of the CDR3 is TGCGCCAGCAGCTTGAACTTCGGGGACGCACATGGCTACACCTTC.

This clonotype showed up just a few times. The chain is built from TRBV7-2 and TRBJ2-7, with TRBD2 matching 10 bases. Germline-derived CDR1 and CDR2 are SGHTA and FQGNSA. The CDR3 contains 19 residues. V lost 4 bases to trimming and J lost 3 bases; unmatched junction nucleotides: 18. The CDR3 DNA is TGTGCCAGCAGCTCAAGGACTAGCGGAGACGCGCCAATTTACTACGAGCAGTACTTC. This sequence encodes CASSSRTSGDAPIYYEQYF. The variable domain in full, with the rest retrieved from reference TRBV7-2 and TRBJ2-7, is GAGVSQSPSNKVTEKGKDVELRCDPISGHTALYWYRQSLGQGLEFLIYFQGNSAPDKSGLPSDRFSAERTGGSVSTLTIQRTQQEDSAVYLCASSSRTSGDAPIYYEQYFGPGTRLTVT.

The chain uses TRBV10-1 and TRBJ2-7; D is undetermined. The CDR3 totals 15 residues. Germline-derived CDR1 and CDR2 are WNHNN and SYGVQD (reference sequence). The V end was cut by 6 bases, the J end by 3 bases, with 18 bases between. Here the CDR3 DNA reads TGCGCCAGCAGGAATCCCAATAGATGCTTCTACGAGCAGTACTTC. It codes for CASRNPNRCFYEQYF.

The chain carries TRBV7-9 and TRBJ1-1, with unresolved D. Germline loops: CDR1 SEHNR, CDR2 FQNEAQ (reference sequence). Trimming took off 1 base at V and 7 bases at J, with 16 bases between the two ends. The CDR3 has 15 amino acids. Here the CDR3 reads CASSLDEARRFEAFF. The CDR3 region has the DNA TGTGCCAGCAGCTTAGATGAGGCGAGGAGATTTGAAGCTTTCTTT.

This clonotype has just a few counts. The CDR3 bases are TGTGCCAGCAGCACGGAGCGGGGGCGCCAGTTCTTC. The encoded protein is CASSTERGRQFF. The chain recombines TRBV6-2 or TRBV6-3 with TRBJ2-1, with 8 bases aligning to TRBD2. The junction had 8 bases not matched to a gene; V was cut back by 6 bases and J by 13 bases. The CDR3 contains 12 residues. In germline, CDR1 is MNHEY, CDR2 SVGEGT.

There are a few counts of this clonotype. The chain links TRBV11-3 to TRBJ1-3; 7 bases map to TRBD1. Germline loops: CDR1 SGHNT, CDR2 YENEEA. The CDR3 has 16 amino acids. Unmatched junction bases numbered 3, after V lost 0 bases and J lost 1 base. The CDR3 region has the DNA TGTGCCAGCAGCTTAGACGGGACAGCATCTGGAAACACCATATATTTT. Residues: CASSLDGTASGNTIYF.

The chain links TRBV6-5 to TRBJ2-1, with 12 bases matching TRBD2. This CDR3 has 16 amino acids. V was clipped by 2 bases and J by 8 bases; unmatched bases: 7. Looked up from germline, CDR1 is MNHEY and CDR2 is SVGAGI. The CDR3 reads CASSYRSSGGAYEQFF. The CDR3 region has the DNA TGTGCCAGCAGTTACCGGTCTAGCGGGGGGGCGTATGAGCAGTTCTTC.

A note on this clonotype: Germline is not matched at one junction end, which may reflect a read error. This rearrangement joins TRBV7-8 to TRBJ1-2; D is unclear. From germline, CDR1 is SGHVS and CDR2 FQNEAQ. CDR3 length: 14 amino acids. The CDR3 loop is CVSSLAGINYGYTF. The DNA of the CDR3 is TGTGTCAGCAGCTTAGCGGGAATTAACTATGGCTACACCTTC.

J is TRBJ2-1 and V is TRBV27; 7 positions match TRBD2. V shed 6 bases and J 7 bases; nucleotides not matched to a gene: 12. CDR3 length: 15 amino acids. The germline V gene has CDR1 MNHEY and CDR2 SMNVEV (reference sequence). The CDR3: CASSPRLASGNEQFF. In DNA form, the CDR3 reads TGTGCCAGCAGCCCAAGACTAGCTTCGGGTAATGAGCAGTTCTTC.

The gene calls are TRBV7-3 and TRBJ2-1; the D gene could be TRBD1 or TRBD2 (6 bases each). Trimming took 3 bases from V and 13 from J, leaving 16 bases between them. CDR3 length: 13 amino acids. CDR1 is SGHTA, CDR2 FQGTGA, per germline. CDR3 nucleotides: TGTGCCAGCAGCTTTACGGGGGCGCAGGATCAGTTCTTC. Translation gives CASSFTGAQDQFF.

The rearrangement uses TRBV7-9 and TRBJ2-7, with a weak D call TRBD2 (7 bases). V dropped 1 base and J dropped 2 bases, with 18 bases sitting between them. Looked up from germline, CDR1 is SEHNR and CDR2 is FQNEAQ (reference sequence). This CDR3 spans 17 amino acids. The DNA of the CDR3 is TGTGCCAGCAGCTTAGGCGTCGGGGGGCGGGACCCCTACGAGCAGTACTTC. As protein: CASSLGVGGRDPYEQYF. The whole variable domain, filled in from reference TRBV7-9 and TRBJ2-7, reads DTGVSQNPRHKITKRGQNVTFRCDPISEHNRLYWYRQTLGQGPEFLTYFQNEAQLEKSRLLSDRFSAERPKGSFSTLEIQRTEQGDSAMYLCASSLGVGGRDPYEQYFGPGTRLTVT.

By share of the sample, this clonotype is large. The CDR3 is CAISDDGQYGYTF. The CDR3 nucleotides are TGTGCCATCAGTGATGATGGACAGTATGGCTACACCTTC. J is TRBJ1-2 and V is TRBV10-3, with D perhaps matching TRBD1 (6 bases). This CDR3 contains 13 residues. Germline assignment: CDR1 ENHRY and CDR2 SYGVKD. V was cut by 3 bases and J by 5 bases, with 10 bases left in between.

This clonotype was observed a few times. The rearrangement links TRBV7-9 to TRBJ1-2; D possibly corresponds to TRBD1 (5 bases). The germline V and J ends were trimmed by 2 bases and 0 bases, with 10 bases remaining between them. The germline V gene has CDR1 SEHNR and CDR2 FQNEAQ (reference sequence). The CDR3 extends over 15 amino acids. For the CDR3, the DNA is TGTGCCAGCAGCTTACCGCAGGGACCTAACTATGGCTACACCTTC. Residues: CASSLPQGPNYGYTF.

This chain uses TRBV7-9 with TRBJ2-2, with a weak D call TRBD1 (6 bases). Trimming shortened V by 1 base and J by 4 bases, and 25 bases separated the two germline ends. Germline assignment: CDR1 SEHNR and CDR2 FQNEAQ (reference sequence). The CDR3 is 20 amino acids. CDR3 amino acids: CASSLVPPGPTLGGTGELFF. Written as DNA, the CDR3 is TGTGCCAGCAGCTTAGTCCCACCAGGCCCCACTTTAGGGGGCACCGGGGAGCTGTTTTTT.

This rearrangement joins TRBV30 to TRBJ1-5, with a weak D call TRBD1 (5 bases). The CDR3 runs to 13 residues. In germline, CDR1 is GTSNPN, CDR2 SVGIG (reference sequence). V was clipped by 3 bases and J by 4 bases, with 10 bases between them. DNA for the CDR3: TGTGCCTGGAGGACAGTCTTTAATCAGCCCCAGCATTTT. It yields the protein CAWRTVFNQPQHF. Filled out from reference TRBV30 and TRBJ1-5, the complete variable domain reads SQTIHQWPATLVQPVGSPLSLECTVEGTSNPNLYWYRQAAGRGLQLLFYSVGIGQISSEVPQNLSASRPQDRQFILSSKKLLLSDSGFYLCAWRTVFNQPQHFGDGTRLSIL.

The chain recombines TRBV29-1 with TRBJ2-3, with 9 bases fitting TRBD1. Germline V lookup: CDR1 SQVTM, CDR2 ANQGSEA. V lost 7 bases to trimming and J lost 4 bases; unmatched junction nucleotides: 6. The CDR3 extends over 13 amino acids. CDR3 region: CSAGTGNPDTQYF. CDR3 nucleotides: TGCAGCGCTGGGACAGGGAACCCAGATACGCAGTATTTT.

The chain links TRBV30 to TRBJ1-1; a possible D gene is TRBD1 (5 bases). The CDR3 extends over 13 amino acids. Germline V gene sequence: CDR1 GTSNPN, CDR2 SVGIG (reference sequence). With 0 bases removed from V and 3 bases from J, the gap between germline ends came to 8 bases. CDR3 nucleotide sequence: TGTGCCTGGAGTGTCAGGGTGGACACTGAAGCTTTCTTT. Translation gives CAWSVRVDTEAFF. Supplemented by reference TRBV30 and TRBJ1-1, the full variable domain reads SQTIHQWPATLVQPVGSPLSLECTVEGTSNPNLYWYRQAAGRGLQLLFYSVGIGQISSEVPQNLSASRPQDRQFILSSKKLLLSDSGFYLCAWSVRVDTEAFFGQGTRLTVV.

This clonotype was detected once. J is TRBJ2-7 and V is TRBV6-1, with 7 bases identical to TRBD1. The CDR3 contains 14 residues. The germline V gene encodes CDR1 MNHNS and CDR2 SASEGT. With V trimmed by 5 bases and J by 1 base, 5 bases remained unmatched. The CDR3 nucleotides read TGTGCCAGCAGTCCCCCAGGGGGTTCCTACGAGCAGTACTTC. As protein: CASSPPGGSYEQYF.